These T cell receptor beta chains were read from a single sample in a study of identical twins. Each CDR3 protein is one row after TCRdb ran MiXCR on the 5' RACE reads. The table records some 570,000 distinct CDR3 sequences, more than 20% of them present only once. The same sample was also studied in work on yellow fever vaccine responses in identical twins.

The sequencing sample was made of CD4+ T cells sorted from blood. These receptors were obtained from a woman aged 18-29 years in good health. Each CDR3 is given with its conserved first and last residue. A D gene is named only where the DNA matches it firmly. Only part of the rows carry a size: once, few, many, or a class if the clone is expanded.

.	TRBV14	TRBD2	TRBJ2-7	TGTGCCAGCAGCCAAGCTAGCGGGTGGGAGCAGTACTTC	CASSQASGWEQYF
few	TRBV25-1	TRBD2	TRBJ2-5	TGTGCCAGCAGTGAAAAGCGGGGGGGCCAAGAGACCCAGTACTTC	CASSEKRGGQETQYF
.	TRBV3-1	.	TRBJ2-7	TGTGCCAGCAGCCAAGGGACTACCAACACCTACGAGCAGTACTTC	CASSQGTTNTYEQYF
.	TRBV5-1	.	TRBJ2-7	TGCGCCAGCCACCTAGTCTCGTACGAGCAGTACTTC	CASHLVSYEQYF
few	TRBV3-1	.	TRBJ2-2	TGTGCCAGCAGGAAGGCTGTCGGGGAGCTGTTTTTT	CASRKAVGELFF
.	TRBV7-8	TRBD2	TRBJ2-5	TGTGCCAGCAGCTGGTCCGGGACTAGCGCCTGGGAGACCCAGTACTTC	CASSWSGTSAWETQYF
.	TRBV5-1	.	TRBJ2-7	TGCGCCAGCAGCCGGGACTCGGACTACGAGCAGTACTTC	CASSRDSDYEQYF
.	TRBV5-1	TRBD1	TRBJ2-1	TGCGCCAGCGACAGGGGGGATGGCAATGAGCAGTTCTTC	CASDRGDGNEQFF
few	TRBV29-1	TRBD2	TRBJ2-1	TGCAGCGCTCGGACTAGCGTGTACAATGAGCAGTTCTTC	CSARTSVYNEQFF
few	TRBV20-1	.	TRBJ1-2	TGCAGTGCTAGTGGGGGATACTATGGCTACACCTTC	CSASGGYYGYTF
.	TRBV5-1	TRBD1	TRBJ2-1	TGCGCCAGCAGCCCGGGACAGGGGGCGCGTACCTACAATGAGCAGTTCTTC	CASSPGQGARTYNEQFF
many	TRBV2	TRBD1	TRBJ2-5	TGTGCCAGCAGAGACCGGACAGGGAGGGAGACCCAGTACTTC	CASRDRTGRETQYF
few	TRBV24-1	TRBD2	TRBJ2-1	TGTGCCACCAGTGATTCCAGGACTACTAGCGGCAGTTCCGACAATGAGCAGTTCTTC	CATSDSRTTSGSSDNEQFF
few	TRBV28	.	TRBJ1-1	TGTGCCAGCAGGGGAGGGGCCGACGCTTTCTTT	CASRGGADAFF
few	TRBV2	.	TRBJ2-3	TGTGCCAGCATCCTCGTGGCCACGCAGTATTTT	CASILVATQYF
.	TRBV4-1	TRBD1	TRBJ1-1	TGCGCCAGCAGCCAGACAGGGGTGGGTGCTTTCTTT	CASSQTGVGAFF
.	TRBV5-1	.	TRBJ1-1	TGCGCCAGCAGCTTTGGTGAGATCGCTGAAGCTTTCTTT	CASSFGEIAEAFF
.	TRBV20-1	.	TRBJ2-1	TGCAGTGCTAGAGATCCCCTGCACCCCACGTACAATGAGCAGTTCTTC	CSARDPLHPTYNEQFF
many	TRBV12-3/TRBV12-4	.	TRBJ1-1	TGTGCCAGCAGTCCTAGGACGGGGAACACTGAAGCTTTCTTT	CASSPRTGNTEAFF
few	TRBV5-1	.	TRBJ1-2	TGCGCCAGCAGAGATGGGGGCGCGGACTATGGCTACACCTTC	CASRDGGADYGYTF
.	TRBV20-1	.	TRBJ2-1	TGCAGTGTTTCGCGTGCGAATGAGCAGTTCTTC	CSVSRANEQFF
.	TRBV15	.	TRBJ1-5	TGTGCCACCAGCAGAGGGGGAGATAATCAGCCCCAGCATTTT	CATSRGGDNQPQHF
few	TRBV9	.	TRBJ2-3	TGTGCCAGCAGCGTCACACTTTCTCTCGCGGACCCCACAGATACGCAGTATTTT	CASSVTLSLADPTDTQYF
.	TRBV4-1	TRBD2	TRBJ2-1	TGCGCCAGCAGCCAAGTCTGGGTAGCGGGTGCTTACAATGAGCAGTTCTTC	CASSQVWVAGAYNEQFF
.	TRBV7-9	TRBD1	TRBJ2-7	TGTGCCAGCAGCTTAGCGCCAGGGGGAACGGGTGAGCAGTACTTC	CASSLAPGGTGEQYF
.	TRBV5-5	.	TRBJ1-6	TGTGCCAGCAGCTTACAGGGTTCACCCCTCCACTTT	CASSLQGSPLHF
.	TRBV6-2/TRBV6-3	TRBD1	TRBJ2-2	TGTGCCAGCAGTTATGAAAGACAGGGGATAGGGGAGCTGTTTTTT	CASSYERQGIGELFF
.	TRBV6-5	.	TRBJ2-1	TGTGCCAGCAGTTACCCATCTGGGGGGCTTCTCGACAATGAGCAGTTCTTC	CASSYPSGGLLDNEQFF
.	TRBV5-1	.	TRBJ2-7	TGCGCCAGCAGCTCCGGGACACCCACCTACGAGCAGTACTTC	CASSSGTPTYEQYF
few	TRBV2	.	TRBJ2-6	TGTGCCAGCAGTTACACTGGAACAGGGGCCAACGTCCTGACTTTC	CASSYTGTGANVLTF
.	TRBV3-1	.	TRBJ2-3	TGTGCCAGCAGCCAATTCAGACTTAAAGATACGCAGTATTTT	CASSQFRLKDTQYF
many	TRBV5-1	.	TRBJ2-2	TGCGCCAGCAGTACTGGCGACCTGGACACCGGGGAGCTGTTTTTT	CASSTGDLDTGELFF
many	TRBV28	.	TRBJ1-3	TGTGCCAGCAGTCCGAACTCTGGAAACACCATATATTTT	CASSPNSGNTIYF
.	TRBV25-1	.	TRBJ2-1	TGTGCCAGCAACCCCCAGGGGTCGAGCTCCTACAATGAGCAGTTCTTC	CASNPQGSSSYNEQFF
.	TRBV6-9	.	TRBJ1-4	TGTGCCAGCCGGCCGAACGAGGGCATTTCGGAAAAACTGTTTTTT	CASRPNEGISEKLFF
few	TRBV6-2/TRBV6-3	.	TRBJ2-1	TGTGCCAGCAGTTACACCCGCCCTAGCCCTCCAGGGAATGAGCAGTTCTTC	CASSYTRPSPPGNEQFF
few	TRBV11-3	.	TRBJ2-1	TGTGCCAGCAGCCTTGCCTGGGGGAATGAGCAGTTCTTC	CASSLAWGNEQFF
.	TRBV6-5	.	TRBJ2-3	TGTGCCAGCAGTTACCTAGGGGTAGGGCTTGATACGCAGTATTTT	CASSYLGVGLDTQYF
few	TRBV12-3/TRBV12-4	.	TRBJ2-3	TGTGCCAGCAGTTTAAGGACTGAGGCGCAGTATTTT	CASSLRTEAQYF
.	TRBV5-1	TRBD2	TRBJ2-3	TGCGCCAGCAGCCCTAGCGGGGGACACACAGATACGCAGTATTTT	CASSPSGGHTDTQYF
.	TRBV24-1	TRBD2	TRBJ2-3	TGTGCCACCAGTGTCCGGCGGGAGAAGGGAGATACGCAGTATTTT	CATSVRREKGDTQYF
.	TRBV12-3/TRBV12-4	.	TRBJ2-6	TGTGCCAGCAGCTGGGGAAGCTCTGGGGCCAACGTCCTGACTTTC	CASSWGSSGANVLTF